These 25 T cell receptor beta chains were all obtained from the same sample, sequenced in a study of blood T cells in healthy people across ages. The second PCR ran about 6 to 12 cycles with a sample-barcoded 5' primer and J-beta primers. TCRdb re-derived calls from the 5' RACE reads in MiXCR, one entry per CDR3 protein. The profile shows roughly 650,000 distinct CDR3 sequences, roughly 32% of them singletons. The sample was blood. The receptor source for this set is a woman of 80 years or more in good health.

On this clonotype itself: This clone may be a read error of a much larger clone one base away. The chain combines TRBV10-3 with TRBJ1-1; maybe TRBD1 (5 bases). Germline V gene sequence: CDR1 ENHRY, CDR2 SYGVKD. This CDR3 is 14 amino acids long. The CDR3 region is CATSESAGDTEAFF. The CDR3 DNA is TGTGCCACCAGTGAGTCCGCGGGGGACACTGAAGCTTTCTTT.

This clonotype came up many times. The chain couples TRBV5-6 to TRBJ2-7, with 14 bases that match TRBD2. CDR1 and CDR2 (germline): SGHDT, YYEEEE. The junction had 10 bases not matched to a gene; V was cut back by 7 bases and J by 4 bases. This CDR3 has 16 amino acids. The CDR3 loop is CASFSSGLAGVYEQYF. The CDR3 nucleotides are TGTGCCAGCTTCTCATCGGGACTAGCGGGGGTGTACGAGCAGTACTTC. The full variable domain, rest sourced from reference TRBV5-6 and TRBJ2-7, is DAGVTQSPTHLIKTRGQQVTLRCSPKSGHDTVSWYQQALGQGPQFIFQYYEEEERQRGNFPDRFSGHQFPNYSSELNVNALLLGDSALYLCASFSSGLAGVYEQYFGPGTRLTVT.

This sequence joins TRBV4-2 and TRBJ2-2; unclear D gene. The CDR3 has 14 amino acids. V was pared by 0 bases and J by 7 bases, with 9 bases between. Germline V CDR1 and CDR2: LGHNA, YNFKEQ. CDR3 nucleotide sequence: TGTGCCAGCAGCCAAGAAAGGGCAAACGGGGAGCTGTTTTTT. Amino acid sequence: CASSQERANGELFF.

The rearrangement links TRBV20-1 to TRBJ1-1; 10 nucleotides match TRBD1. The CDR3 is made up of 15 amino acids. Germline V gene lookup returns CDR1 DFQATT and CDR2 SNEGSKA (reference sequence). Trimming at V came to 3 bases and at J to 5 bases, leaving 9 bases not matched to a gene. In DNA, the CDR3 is TGCAGTGCTAGCGTTTCGACAGGGGGCAGGACTGAAGCTTTCTTT. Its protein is CSASVSTGGRTEAFF.

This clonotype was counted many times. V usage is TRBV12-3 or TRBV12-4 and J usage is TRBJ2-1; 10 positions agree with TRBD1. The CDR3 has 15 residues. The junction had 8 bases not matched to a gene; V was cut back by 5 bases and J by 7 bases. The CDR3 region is CASSPRDRGENEQFF. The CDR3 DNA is TGTGCCAGCAGTCCCCGGGACAGGGGAGAGAATGAGCAGTTCTTC.

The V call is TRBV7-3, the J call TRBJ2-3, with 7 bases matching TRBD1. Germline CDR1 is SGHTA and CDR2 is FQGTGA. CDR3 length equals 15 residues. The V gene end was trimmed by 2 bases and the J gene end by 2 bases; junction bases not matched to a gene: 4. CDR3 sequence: CASSLRGQFTDTQYF. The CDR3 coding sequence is TGTGCCAGCAGCTTACGGGGACAGTTCACAGATACGCAGTATTTT.

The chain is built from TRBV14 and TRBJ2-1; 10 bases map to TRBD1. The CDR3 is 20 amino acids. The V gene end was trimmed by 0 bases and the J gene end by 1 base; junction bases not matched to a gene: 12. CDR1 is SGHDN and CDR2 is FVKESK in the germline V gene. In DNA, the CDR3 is TGTGCCAGCAGCCAAGAATGGCCGACAGGGGGCGGTTTGTCCTACAATGAGCAGTTCTTC. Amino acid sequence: CASSQEWPTGGGLSYNEQFF.

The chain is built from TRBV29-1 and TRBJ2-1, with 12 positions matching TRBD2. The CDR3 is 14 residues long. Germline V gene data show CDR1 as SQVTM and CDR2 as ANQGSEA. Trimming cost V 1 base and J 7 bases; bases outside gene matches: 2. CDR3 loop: CSVEGTSGANEQFF. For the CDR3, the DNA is TGCAGCGTTGAAGGGACTAGCGGGGCAAATGAGCAGTTCTTC.

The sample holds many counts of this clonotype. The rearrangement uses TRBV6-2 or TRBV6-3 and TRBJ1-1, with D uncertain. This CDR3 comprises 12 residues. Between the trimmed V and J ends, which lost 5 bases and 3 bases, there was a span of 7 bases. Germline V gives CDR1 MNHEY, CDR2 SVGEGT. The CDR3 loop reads CASSSTYTEAFF. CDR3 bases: TGTGCCAGCAGTAGCACCTACACTGAAGCTTTCTTT.

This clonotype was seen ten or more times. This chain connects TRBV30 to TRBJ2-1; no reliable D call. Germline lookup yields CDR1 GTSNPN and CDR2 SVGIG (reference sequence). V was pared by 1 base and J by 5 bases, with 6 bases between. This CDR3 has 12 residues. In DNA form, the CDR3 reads TGTGCCTGGAGTGGGGTAGACAATGAGCAGTTCTTC. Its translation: CAWSGVDNEQFF.

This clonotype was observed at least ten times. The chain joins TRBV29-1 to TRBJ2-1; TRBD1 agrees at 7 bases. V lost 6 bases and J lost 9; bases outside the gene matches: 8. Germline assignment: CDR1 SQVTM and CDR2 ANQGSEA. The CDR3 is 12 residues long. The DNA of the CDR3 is TGCAGCGTCGTACAGGGGACGGGTGAGCAGTTCTTC. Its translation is CSVVQGTGEQFF.

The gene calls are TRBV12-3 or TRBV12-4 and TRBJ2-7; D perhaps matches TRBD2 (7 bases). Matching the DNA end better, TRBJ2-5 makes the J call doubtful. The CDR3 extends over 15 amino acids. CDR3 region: CASSFRGARGETQYF. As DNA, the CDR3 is TGTGCCAGCAGTTTTCGGGGGGCGCGTGGAGAGACCCAGTACTTC.

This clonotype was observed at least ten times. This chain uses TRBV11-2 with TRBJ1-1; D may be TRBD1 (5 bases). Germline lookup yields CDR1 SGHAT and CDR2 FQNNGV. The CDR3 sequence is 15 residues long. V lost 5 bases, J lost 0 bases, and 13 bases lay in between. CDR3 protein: CASSPRAGVNTEAFF. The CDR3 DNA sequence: TGTGCCAGCAGCCCCAGGGCGGGGGTGAACACTGAAGCTTTCTTT. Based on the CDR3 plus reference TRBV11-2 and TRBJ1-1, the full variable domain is EAGVAQSPRYKIIEKRQSVAFWCNPISGHATLYWYQQILGQGPKLLIQFQNNGVVDDSQLPKDRFSAERLKGVDSTLKIQPAKLEDSAVYLCASSPRAGVNTEAFFGQGTRLTVV.

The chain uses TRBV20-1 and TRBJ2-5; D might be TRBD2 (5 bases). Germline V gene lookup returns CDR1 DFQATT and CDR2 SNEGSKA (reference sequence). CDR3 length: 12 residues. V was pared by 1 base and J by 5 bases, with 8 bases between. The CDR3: CSARGRGETQYF. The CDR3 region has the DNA TGCAGTGCTAGAGGACGCGGGGAGACCCAGTACTTC.

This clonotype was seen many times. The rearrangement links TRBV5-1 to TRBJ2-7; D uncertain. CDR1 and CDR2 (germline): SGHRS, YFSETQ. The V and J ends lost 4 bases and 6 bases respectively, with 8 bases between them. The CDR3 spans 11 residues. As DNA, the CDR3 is TGCGCCAGCAGCCTAACAAGCGAGCAGTACTTC. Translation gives CASSLTSEQYF.

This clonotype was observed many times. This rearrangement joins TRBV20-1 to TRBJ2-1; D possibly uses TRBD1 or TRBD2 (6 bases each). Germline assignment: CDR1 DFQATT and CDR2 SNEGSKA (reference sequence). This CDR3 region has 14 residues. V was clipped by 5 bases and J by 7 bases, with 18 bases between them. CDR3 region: CSAPEWGALNEQFF. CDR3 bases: TGCAGTGCTCCCGAGTGGGGGGCTCTAAATGAGCAGTTCTTC.

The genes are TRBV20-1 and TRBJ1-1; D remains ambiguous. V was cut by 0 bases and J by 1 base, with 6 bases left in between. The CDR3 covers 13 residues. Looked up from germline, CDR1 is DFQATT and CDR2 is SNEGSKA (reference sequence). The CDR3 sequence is CSARELWNTEAFF. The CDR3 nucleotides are TGCAGTGCTAGAGAGCTTTGGAACACTGAAGCTTTCTTT.

DNA for the CDR3: TGTGCCAGCAGCCAAGATCACGTACAGGGGCCCCTAAGGTCGGACACTGAAGCTTTCTTT. This sequence encodes CASSQDHVQGPLRSDTEAFF. The chain joins TRBV14 to TRBJ1-1; 7 bases align to TRBD1. There are 20 residues in the CDR3. Germline CDR1 reads SGHDN; CDR2 reads FVKESK. The ends lost 0 bases at V and 3 bases at J; junction bases unmatched: 19.

The chain's CDR3 is CATSDPDHGSNEQYF. As DNA, the CDR3 is TGTGCCACCAGTGATCCGGACCATGGTAGCAATGAGCAGTACTTC. The V call is TRBV24-1, the J call TRBJ2-5; D is uncertain. The V gene's germline CDR1 is KGHDR and CDR2 SFDVKD. The CDR3 is 15 amino acids. Trimming shortened V by 3 bases and J by 11 bases, and 21 bases separated the two germline ends.

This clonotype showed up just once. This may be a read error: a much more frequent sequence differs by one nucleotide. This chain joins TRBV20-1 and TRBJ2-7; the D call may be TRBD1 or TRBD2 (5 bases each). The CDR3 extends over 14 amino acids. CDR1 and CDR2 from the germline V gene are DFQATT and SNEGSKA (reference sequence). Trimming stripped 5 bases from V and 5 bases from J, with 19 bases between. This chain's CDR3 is CSADRDRPPNEQYF. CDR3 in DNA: TGCAGTGCTGACCGGGACCGACCACCCAACGAGCAGTACTTC.

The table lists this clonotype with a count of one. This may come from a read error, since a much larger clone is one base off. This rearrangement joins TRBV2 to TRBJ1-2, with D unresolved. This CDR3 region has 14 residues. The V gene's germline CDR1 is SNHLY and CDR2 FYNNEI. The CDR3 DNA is TGTGCCAGCAGGGAAGTCGGCAGAAACTATGGCTACACCTTC. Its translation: CASREVGRNYGYTF.

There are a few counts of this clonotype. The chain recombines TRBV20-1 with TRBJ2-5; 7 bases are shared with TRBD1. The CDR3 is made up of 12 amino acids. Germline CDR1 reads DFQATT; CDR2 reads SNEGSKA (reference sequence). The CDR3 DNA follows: TGCAGGGCTTCCGGGACAGAAGAGACCCAGTACTTC. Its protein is CRASGTEETQYF.

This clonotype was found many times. The CDR3 loop is CASRRSGTKGTDTQYF. The CDR3 region has the DNA TGTGCCAGCAGAAGGTCCGGGACGAAGGGGACAGATACGCAGTATTTT. The chain carries TRBV6-5 and TRBJ2-3; D is tentatively TRBD1 or TRBD2 (5 bases each). In germline, CDR1 is MNHEY, CDR2 SVGAGI. The V gene lost 6 bases and the J gene lost 3 bases, with 19 bases spanning the gap. CDR3 length equals 16 residues.

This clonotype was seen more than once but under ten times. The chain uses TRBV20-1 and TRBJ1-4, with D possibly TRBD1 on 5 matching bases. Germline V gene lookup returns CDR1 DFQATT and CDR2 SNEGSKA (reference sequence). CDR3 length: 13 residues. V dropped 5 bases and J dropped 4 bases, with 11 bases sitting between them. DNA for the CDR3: TGCAGTGCTGACGAGGGGTTTAATGAAAAACTGTTTTTT. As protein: CSADEGFNEKLFF.

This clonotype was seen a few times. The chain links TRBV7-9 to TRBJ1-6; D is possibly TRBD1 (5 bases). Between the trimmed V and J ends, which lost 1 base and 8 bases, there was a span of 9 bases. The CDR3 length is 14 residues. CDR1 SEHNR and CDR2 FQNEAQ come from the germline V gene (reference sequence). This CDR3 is CASSLGGIYSPLHF. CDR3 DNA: TGTGCCAGCAGCTTAGGGGGCATTTATTCACCCCTCCACTTT.